These 30 T cell receptor beta chains originate from one sample sequenced in a study of blood T cell repertoires in COVID-19. The repertoire was sequenced with immunoSEQ multiplex PCR; TCRdb's copy has only in-frame clones and lacks some. This sample has more than 65,000 clones; almost 85% occur once, and the top ten carry 7% to 9.5%. The sequenced sample was peripheral blood. These receptors all stem from a human donor in a cohort sampled during active COVID-19.

The chain has TRBV4-1 and TRBJ1-5; TRBD1 is a possible D gene (5 bases). Trimming stripped 0 bases from V and 9 bases from J, with 12 bases between. Germline assignment: CDR1 MGHRA and CDR2 YSYEKL. This CDR3 has 14 amino acids. The CDR3 sequence: CASSQDRVQSPQHF. Here the CDR3 DNA reads TGCGCCAGCAGCCAAGACAGGGTTCAATCGCCCCAGCATTTT.

The genes are TRBV29-1 and TRBJ2-5, with TRBD2 matching 12 bases. V shed 5 bases and J 2 bases; nucleotides not matched to a gene: 0. The CDR3 sequence is 13 residues long. Germline V lookup: CDR1 SQVTM, CDR2 ANQGSEA. CDR3 DNA: TGCAGCGTTCTAGCGGGGGGGCAAGAGACCCAGTACTTC. Translating it yields CSVLAGGQETQYF.

The chain uses TRBV10-1 and TRBJ2-7; perhaps TRBD1 as D (7 bases). CDR3 length equals 14 residues. Germline V gene data show CDR1 as WNHNN and CDR2 as SYGVQD (reference sequence). V was trimmed by 7 bases and J by 3 bases, leaving 16 bases between them. The CDR3 reads CASIPRGEGYEQYF. CDR3 nucleotide sequence: TGCGCCAGCATTCCCAGGGGGGAAGGCTACGAGCAGTACTTC.

V usage is TRBV7-9 and J usage is TRBJ2-1, with TRBD1 identical over 7 bases. CDR1 SEHNR and CDR2 FQNEAQ come from the germline V gene (reference sequence). This CDR3 has 15 amino acids. The ends lost 4 bases at V and 0 bases at J; junction bases unmatched: 3. The CDR3 spells CASSSGQSSYNEQFF. CDR3 nucleotides: TGTGCCAGCAGCTCGGGACAGAGCTCCTACAATGAGCAGTTCTTC.

The V call is TRBV5-1, the J call TRBJ2-5; a weak D match, TRBD1 (5 bases). The CDR3 length is 14 residues. The V end was cut by 0 bases, the J end by 0 bases, with 6 bases between. The germline V gene has CDR1 SGHRS and CDR2 YFSETQ. The CDR3, as DNA: TGCGCCAGCAGCTTGGACAGGTACCAAGAGACCCAGTACTTC. Translation: CASSLDRYQETQYF.

The CDR3 nucleotides are TGTGCCATCAGTGAAGGAGGGCAGTCGAACACTGAAGCTTTCTTT. Protein sequence: CAISEGGQSNTEAFF. The chain recombines TRBV10-3 with TRBJ1-1, with unresolved D. The CDR3 spans 15 residues. In germline, CDR1 is ENHRY, CDR2 SYGVKD. V lost 3 bases and J 1 base, leaving 12 bases between the germline ends.

In its sample, this clone was seen a few times. CDR3 loop: CASSFGGLTTEAFF. CDR3 DNA: TGTGCCAGCAGTTTCGGGGGGTTGACCACTGAAGCTTTCTTT. V is TRBV28 and J is TRBJ1-1, with a possible D match to TRBD1 (5 bases). Between the trimmed V and J ends, which lost 3 bases and 4 bases, there was a span of 12 bases. This CDR3 is 14 amino acids long. The germline CDR1 and CDR2 sequences are MDHEN and SYDVKM.

The chain carries TRBV6-5 and TRBJ1-1; no clear D. In germline, CDR1 is MNHEY, CDR2 SVGAGI. The CDR3 totals 11 residues. Trimming shortened V by 6 bases and J by 6 bases, and 8 bases separated the two germline ends. The CDR3 DNA is TGTGCCAGCAGATTATCTTCTGAAGCTTTCTTT. Translation: CASRLSSEAFF.

The chain carries TRBV12-3 or TRBV12-4 and TRBJ2-7; D call uncertain. Trimming shortened V by 6 bases and J by 6 bases, and 12 bases separated the two germline ends. The CDR3 has 12 amino acids. The chain's CDR3 is CASSTPPGEQYF. Here the CDR3 DNA reads TGTGCCAGCAGCACGCCCCCGGGCGAGCAGTACTTC.

For the CDR3, the DNA is TGTGCCAGCAGACGGACAATTAGTTACTACGAGCAGTACTTC. Translation: CASRRTISYYEQYF. This sequence joins TRBV27 and TRBJ2-7; D may be TRBD1 (5 bases). V was shortened by 6 bases and J by 3 bases, with 15 bases between the two germline ends. The CDR3 totals 14 residues. The germline CDR1 and CDR2 sequences are MNHEY and SMNVEV (reference sequence).

The rearrangement joins TRBV2 to TRBJ1-1; 7 bases match TRBD1. The CDR3 length is 16 residues. Germline V CDR1 and CDR2: SNHLY, FYNNEI. V gave up 6 bases and J gave up 2 bases; unmatched junction bases: 12. CDR3 sequence reads: CASREIRQGPNTEAFF. The CDR3, as DNA: TGTGCCAGCAGAGAAATCCGACAGGGACCTAACACTGAAGCTTTCTTT.

The sample holds a few counts of this clone. The rearrangement uses TRBV10-3 and TRBJ1-2, with 9 positions matching TRBD1. The V segment lost 2 bases and the J segment 5 bases; nucleotides outside the gene matches: 6. The germline V gene encodes CDR1 ENHRY and CDR2 SYGVKD. The CDR3 covers 15 residues. CDR3 bases: TGTGCCATCAGTGAGGCCCGGACAGGGGCGTATGGCTACACCTTC. It is translated as CAISEARTGAYGYTF.

This clone was detected once. J is TRBJ1-2 and V is TRBV3-1 (or the pseudogene TRBV3-2), with 8 nucleotides matching TRBD1. With V trimmed by 3 bases and J by 6 bases, 9 bases remained unmatched. CDR1 LGHDT and CDR2 YNNKEL come from the germline V gene (reference sequence). CDR3 length equals 15 residues. The CDR3 DNA follows: TGTGCCAGCAGCCAGTTGGACAGGGAGGGAAATGGCTACACCTTC. Protein: CASSQLDREGNGYTF.

This clone was recorded only once. The chain uses TRBV6-6 and TRBJ1-1; D ambiguous. This CDR3 is 14 amino acids long. Germline V gene sequence: CDR1 MNHNY, CDR2 SVGAGI (reference sequence). V lost 6 bases to trimming and J lost 4 bases, with 15 bases between them. This CDR3 is CASSVGGLSTEAFF. DNA for the CDR3: TGTGCCAGCAGCGTAGGAGGGTTGAGCACTGAAGCTTTCTTT.

The J gene is TRBJ2-7, the V gene TRBV6-5, with TRBD2 matching 12 bases. Germline V gene lookup returns CDR1 MNHEY and CDR2 SVGAGI. V lost 6 bases to trimming and J lost 5 bases; unmatched junction nucleotides: 8. This CDR3 spans 15 amino acids. CDR3 sequence reads: CASSTSGGTVHEQYF. CDR3 nucleotides: TGTGCCAGCAGCACTAGCGGGGGGACCGTCCACGAGCAGTACTTC.

The genes are TRBV10-1 and TRBJ1-1; the D is unclear. The germline CDR1 and CDR2 sequences are WNHNN and SYGVQD (reference sequence). The CDR3 is 14 residues long. V was trimmed by 4 bases and J by 0 bases, leaving 9 bases between them. The CDR3 region has the DNA TGCGCCAGCAGTGTGGGCAGGATGAACACTGAAGCTTTCTTT. Amino acids: CASSVGRMNTEAFF.

The J gene is TRBJ2-4, the V gene TRBV7-9; TRBD1 agrees at 9 bases. CDR1 is SEHNR and CDR2 is FQNEAQ in the germline V gene (reference sequence). With 5 bases clipped from V and 7 bases from J, the junction kept 3 bases outside the gene matches. CDR3 length: 13 residues. CDR3 coding DNA: TGTGCCAGCAGCGCCGGGACAGGGAACATTCAGTACTTC. Protein product: CASSAGTGNIQYF.

The table lists this clone with a count of one. V usage is TRBV3-1 (or the pseudogene TRBV3-2) and J usage is TRBJ2-5; D may be TRBD2 (5 bases). This CDR3 has 14 residues. Germline V gives CDR1 LGHDT, CDR2 YNNKEL (reference sequence). With 4 bases removed from V and 4 bases from J, the gap between germline ends came to 13 bases. As DNA, the CDR3 is TGTGCCAGCAGCCTTTTAGCGATCGGAGAGACCCAGTACTTC. Amino acid sequence: CASSLLAIGETQYF.

This clone was counted once. Written as DNA, the CDR3 is TGCGCCAGCAGCCCCCTTTGGACTAGCGGGGGGGCTAGCTACAATGAGCAGTTCTTC. This codes for CASSPLWTSGGASYNEQFF. This chain connects TRBV5-1 to TRBJ2-1; 15 bases match TRBD2. The V gene's germline CDR1 is SGHRS and CDR2 YFSETQ. The V segment lost 4 bases and the J segment 3 bases; nucleotides outside the gene matches: 11. The CDR3 covers 19 residues.

This sequence joins TRBV5-1 and TRBJ2-7; 7 bases fit TRBD1. Per germline, CDR1 SGHRS and CDR2 YFSETQ. V trimming: 0 bases; J trimming: 2 bases; junction bases outside the gene matches: 5. This CDR3 region has 15 residues. The chain's CDR3 is CASSLATGPTYEQYF. CDR3 DNA sequence: TGCGCCAGCAGCTTGGCGACAGGGCCCACCTACGAGCAGTACTTC. The full variable domain, with the rest looked up from reference TRBV5-1 and TRBJ2-7, is KAGVTQTPRYLIKTRGQQVTLSCSPISGHRSVSWYQQTPGQGLQFLFEYFSETQRNKGNFPGRFSGRQFSNSRSEMNVSTLELGDSALYLCASSLATGPTYEQYFGPGTRLTVT.

The genes are TRBV6-5 and TRBJ1-1; D is unclear. Germline CDR1 MNHEY, CDR2 SVGAGI. Trimming took off 9 bases at V and 1 base at J, with 12 bases between the two ends. This CDR3 is 13 amino acids long. CDR3 residues: CASRRETNTEAFF. In DNA, the CDR3 is TGTGCCAGTCGGAGGGAAACGAACACTGAAGCTTTCTTT.

The J gene is TRBJ2-3, the V gene TRBV5-1, with 8 positions matching TRBD2. V lost 7 bases to trimming and J lost 4 bases; unmatched junction nucleotides: 8. There are 14 residues in the CDR3. The V gene's germline CDR1 is SGHRS and CDR2 YFSETQ. This CDR3 reads CASAIGGGPDTQYF. The CDR3 region has the DNA TGCGCCAGCGCAATCGGGGGGGGCCCAGATACGCAGTATTTT. The full variable domain, its missing parts supplied by reference TRBV5-1 and TRBJ2-3, is KAGVTQTPRYLIKTRGQQVTLSCSPISGHRSVSWYQQTPGQGLQFLFEYFSETQRNKGNFPGRFSGRQFSNSRSEMNVSTLELGDSALYLCASAIGGGPDTQYFGPGTRLTVL.

V is TRBV5-4 and J is TRBJ2-7; 7 bases line up with TRBD2. Germline V gene data show CDR1 as SGHNT and CDR2 as YYREEE (reference sequence). CDR3 length: 17 amino acids. The V gene end was trimmed by 1 base and the J gene end by 0 bases; junction bases not matched to a gene: 10. CDR3 DNA sequence: TGTGCCAGCAGCTTGTCGCCAGGATCGGGGGGCTCCTACGAGCAGTACTTC. This encodes CASSLSPGSGGSYEQYF.

The rearrangement uses TRBV30 and TRBJ2-5, with 7 bases aligning to TRBD1. CDR3 size: 15 residues. CDR1 and CDR2 (germline): GTSNPN, SVGIG (reference sequence). Unmatched junction bases numbered 15, after V lost 5 bases and J lost 6 bases. CDR3 nucleotides: TGTGCCTGGGCCACTCGACAGGGCACGGGGAAGACCCAGTACTTC. Amino acids: CAWATRQGTGKTQYF.

This chain joins TRBV11-2 and TRBJ1-4, with D perhaps TRBD1 (6 bases). The CDR3 is made up of 15 amino acids. The V end lost 5 bases, the J end lost 7 bases, and 17 bases lay between the germline ends. The germline gives CDR1 SGHAT, CDR2 FQNNGV. The CDR3 protein is CASSILQGIGEKLFF. In nucleotides, the CDR3 is TGTGCCAGCAGCATACTACAGGGCATCGGTGAAAAACTGTTTTTT.

The rearrangement joins TRBV7-9 to TRBJ1-5, with TRBD1 matching 8 bases. J was trimmed by 5 bases and V by 5 bases; bases with no gene match: 5. Germline V lookup: CDR1 SEHNR, CDR2 FQNEAQ (reference sequence). The CDR3 runs 14 residues. The CDR3 nucleotides read TGTGCCAGCAGCCGCGGACAGGGCCATCAGCCCCAGCATTTT. It specifies CASSRGQGHQPQHF.

This rearrangement joins TRBV6-2 or TRBV6-3 to TRBJ2-2, with D unclear. The CDR3 runs to 14 residues. V dropped 3 bases and J dropped 5 bases, with 10 bases sitting between them. Germline V lookup: CDR1 MNHEY, CDR2 SVGEGT. CDR3 loop: CASSYLEKTGELFF. The CDR3, as DNA: TGTGCCAGCAGTTATTTGGAGAAAACCGGGGAGCTGTTTTTT.

V and J are TRBV6-2 or TRBV6-3 and TRBJ2-7; D uncertain. There are 13 residues in the CDR3. Trimming took 2 bases from V and 7 from J, leaving 12 bases between them. Germline V lookup: CDR1 MNHEY, CDR2 SVGEGT. CDR3 in DNA: TGTGCCAGCAGTTACAGTCGCAGCGCAGAGCAGTACTTC. Translation: CASSYSRSAEQYF.

This sequence joins TRBV21-1 and TRBJ1-5; the table gives TRBD1 as D, unverified against the DNA. TRBV21-1 is an annotated pseudogene. CDR3 length equals 16 residues. CDR3 DNA: TGTGCCAGCAGCAAAAGAAAGGGGACAGGGGAACAGCCCCAGCATTTT. Protein: CASSKRKGTGEQPQHF.

The J gene is TRBJ1-1, the V gene TRBV6-5, with 7 bases aligning to TRBD1. Losses at the gene ends were 6 bases for V and 7 bases for J; bases not matched to a gene: 8. The CDR3 length is 13 residues. In germline, CDR1 is MNHEY, CDR2 SVGAGI. This CDR3 reads CASSYRQGGEAFF. CDR3 DNA: TGTGCCAGCAGCTATCGACAGGGAGGTGAAGCTTTCTTT.